This T cell receptor (beta chain) was recovered during a study of blood T cells in healthy people across ages. Study observations and caveats: Per million T cells, TCR beta diversity dropped roughly linearly as age increased.

V dropped 6 bases and J dropped 3 bases, with 15 bases sitting between them. Germline V gives CDR1 SGHTA, CDR2 FQGNSA. The CDR3 loop spans 15 amino acids. Around 10 milliliters of peripheral blood were drawn from each donor. Total RNA, at least 6 micrograms per sample, came from PBMCs. For the second PCR, which ran for 7 to 11 cycles, a sample-barcoded 5' primer and a J-beta primer mix were used. Individual samples furnished no less than 2.5 million CDR3-containing paired-end reads apiece. TCRdb passed the 5' RACE reads through MiXCR, listing each CDR3 protein once. The top ten hold about 21% of the sample, which has hundreds of thousands of distinct CDR3 sequences, roughly 44% seen once. To note about this clonotype: Its specificity is unknown.

This sequence joins TRBV7-2 and TRBJ2-1, with D perhaps matching TRBD1 (5 bases). The clonotype comes from a man in his 60s in good health. Sequenced sample: blood. CDR3 in amino acids: CASRRGSPGYNEQFF. In DNA, the CDR3 is TGTGCCAGCAGAAGGGGCTCCCCGGGCTACAATGAGCAGTTCTTC.